This T cell receptor beta chain was sequenced during a study of cytomegalovirus exposure and HLA in healthy donors. Study-wide results and limits: The availability of immune exposure information extended only to CMV serostatus. Later on, an analysis found that several of the most significant clusters appeared to be linked to common viral pathogens, which included parvovirus B19. Fewer N-insertions than the roughly 600-donor mean were reportedly shown by an Asian-associated ancestry cluster in a later analysis.

This CDR3 is 15 amino acids long. Trimming cost V 2 bases and J 7 bases, with 12 bases left between them. Germline V CDR1 and CDR2: MNHNS, SASEGT. In the case of this clone: What it binds is unknown.

The primer mix had 60 Vbeta and 13 Jbeta primers. Repertoires were generated with immunoSEQ multiplex PCR, while TCRdb's copy carries only in-frame clones and drops some. The table includes some 180,000 clones, nearly 80% detected once. Sequenced input: PBMCs. This TCR was sampled from a female donor in good health and CMV-seronegative. This chain joins TRBV6-1 and TRBJ1-6; D perhaps matches TRBD1 (6 bases). CDR3 in amino acids: CASSEIRTANSPLHF. CDR3 nucleotide sequence: TGTGCCAGCAGTGAAATAAGGACAGCCAATTCACCCCTCCACTTT.